This entry lists 4 T cell receptor beta chains sequenced from one sample in a study of cytomegalovirus exposure and HLA in healthy donors. 13 Jbeta primers and 60 Vbeta primers were used for the PCR. Generated by immunoSEQ multiplex PCR, the TCRdb table keeps only in-frame clones and is missing some. The data hold over 100,000 clones, with 74% observed a single time. The specimen was PBMCs. The receptor source for this set is a young man in good health and CMV-seropositive.

CDR3 nucleotides: TGTGCCAGCAGTCCCTCTCGGGGGGACCCCTATGGCTACACCTTC. This encodes CASSPSRGDPYGYTF. The chain is built from TRBV6-5 and TRBJ1-2; weak D call: TRBD1 (5 bases). This CDR3 has 15 residues. Germline CDR1 reads MNHEY; CDR2 reads SVGAGI. V lost 5 bases to trimming and J lost 4 bases, with 17 bases between them.

The chain uses TRBV9 and TRBJ2-5; tentative D call: TRBD2 (7 bases). Germline V gene lookup returns CDR1 SGDLS and CDR2 YYNGEE. V gave up 0 bases and J gave up 4 bases, with 13 bases separating them. The CDR3 covers 15 residues. CDR3 sequence reads: CASSVGQGGGETQYF. CDR3 DNA: TGTGCCAGCAGCGTAGGCCAGGGAGGGGGAGAGACCCAGTACTTC.

For the CDR3, the DNA is TGCGCCAGCAGCTTGGGACAGGCGGACACCGGGGAGCTGTTTTTT. Amino acids: CASSLGQADTGELFF. The J gene is TRBJ2-2, the V gene TRBV5-1, with a possible D match to TRBD1 (6 bases). The CDR3 extends over 15 amino acids. Germline V gene data show CDR1 as SGHRS and CDR2 as YFSETQ. V was shortened by 0 bases and J by 3 bases, with 9 bases between the two germline ends.

The chain has TRBV4-3 and TRBJ1-5, with a weak D call TRBD1 (6 bases). This CDR3 is built from 15 residues. V was trimmed by 4 bases and J by 0 bases, leaving 10 bases between them. The V gene's germline CDR1 is LGHNA and CDR2 YSLEER. The CDR3 nucleotides are TGCGCCAGCAGCCTCCAACAGGGTAGCAATCAGCCCCAGCATTTT. Translated: CASSLQQGSNQPQHF.